This T cell receptor (beta chain) was found in a study of cytomegalovirus exposure and HLA in healthy donors (dated by TCRdb to 2016 to 2017). Notes on the research overall: An earlier analysis of roughly 570 of the donors reported 276 Gb of sequence data and around 100 million unique TCR beta sequences obtained from approximately 180 million T cells. Approximately 300 gigabases of sequencing data and 70 million to 95 million unique TCR sequences made up an early release that covered 500 to 650 HLA-typed donors. The genetic ancestry cluster associated with self-reported Caucasian donors included around four fifths of the roughly 400 genotyped donors. The study aimed to test whether signatures of past pathogen exposure could be identified by cataloging public T cell receptors. Using immunosequencing, the study profiled T cell repertoires from fewer than 850 subjects and related those repertoires to cytomegalovirus serostatus. In addition to the first cohort of 666 subjects, a separate validation cohort of approximately 120 different subjects was used. The study combined high-throughput TCR immunosequencing, statistical association of individual TCRs with disease status, and machine learning to predict cytomegalovirus infection status. In a later analysis, previously published TCR beta repertoires from 550 to 700 donors were re-analyzed and high-resolution HLA genotyping was added so that TCR occurrence patterns could be studied. In the later analysis, no new phenotypic data were used to find candidate immune exposures; instead, reliance was placed on TCR beta sequences and their occurrence across donors. In an earlier analysis of 500 to 650 of the donors, high-throughput TCR beta sequencing was used to judge whether each TCR beta V gene segment behaved as functional or pseudogenic. Donor age, sex, ethnicity and CMV serostatus were compiled alongside the repertoire data. Genome-wide SNP genotypes for about 65% of the 666 donors were used in a later genetic analysis, which treated that subset as a discovery cohort. All discovery cohort repertoires had been generated on a single sequencing platform. HLA typing covered class I and class II loci at four-digit resolution. Typing coverage differed by locus: A, B, C, DRB1 and DQB1 were typed in roughly 620-630 donors, DQA1 in 522, DPA1 in around 600, and DPB1 in 472. About five DR-DQ haplotypes were handled as single units for association and clustering, since linkage in the cohort was strong. Among about 390 genotyped donors of the cohort, an average of around 240,000 unique TCR beta nucleotide sequences were sequenced per donor, around 18% of them non-productive. Overall study results and their limits: Cytomegalovirus status was reported to be diagnosed by the classifier with high specificity and sensitivity in both the original and validation cohorts. The 87-base-pair reads could not distinguish some IMGT-functional V segments, including TRBV6-2 and TRBV6-3, so those segments were excluded. V-gene and J-gene trimming of TCR beta chains was associated with a missense DCLRE1C variant in a later genetic analysis, and the association was replicated in an independent cohort. In this cohort, only TCR beta chains were sequenced, and detectable features were limited by the absence of alpha or paired-chain data. A later analysis reported that several top co-occurrence clusters appeared linked to parvovirus B19, influenza, CMV and Epstein-Barr virus. It was suggested by the authors that the approach could potentially be generalized to other disease states and immunological phenotypes. Roughly uniform sequencing depth across donors was assumed in presence/absence analyses, although this assumption may not hold. According to a later analysis, TCR association rates differed among HLA loci, with DRB1 alleles showing the most associated TCRs and HLA-C alleles showing the fewest. In vitro tests confirmed that a few of the cytomegalovirus-associated TCR beta chains recognize cytomegalovirus antigens. A total of some 180 TCR beta chains were listed by the study as associated with cytomegalovirus. A later analysis found that HLA-associated TCR beta chains were more clonally expanded and had lower generation probabilities than equally common non-associated chains. Because HLA typing was unavailable for some donors at each locus, only the typed subset was used in association tests. Specific HLA alleles were associated with more than 15,000 TCR beta sequences at a false discovery rate of 0.05 in a later analysis. CMV serostatus was the only immune exposure information available for the cohort. Most CMV-associated TCR beta chains appeared to be HLA-restricted in a later analysis, and the HLA associations seemed to be driven largely by CMV exposure. Because counts were too low, roughly 17 rarely observed V segments, including chromosome 9 orphons, were left out of the earlier analysis of 587 of the donors. An earlier analysis of some 590 of the donors showed that most TCR beta V segments appeared in productive rearrangements either about 87% or about 30% of the time, which broadly matched IMGT annotations. Most TCR sequences were observed very rarely across donors, whereas some public TCRs were present in many individuals. A group of highly shared sequence variants was considered likely to be a technical artifact of the sequencing pipeline. When HLA alleles, especially DR and DQ, strongly co-occurred, attributing TCR associations to individual alleles was difficult. Compared with the roughly 710-donor mean, donors in an Asian-associated ancestry cluster had fewer N-insertions in productive TCRs, according to a later genetic analysis. A further reported finding was that TCR beta sequences accurately predicted the HLA-A and HLA-B alleles for most subjects in the first cohort. Linkage disequilibrium might explain the correlated functional status among segregating V segments, but an unknown experimental factor could not be excluded.

The protocol used for the library was the immunoSEQ multiplex PCR assay. For the multiplex PCR, a mixture combining 60 forward primers for TCR Vbeta segments and 13 reverse primers for TCR Jbeta segments was used. A multiplex PCR assay on genomic DNA amplified the CDR3 region of rearranged TCR beta genes. On the Illumina HiSeq System, the amplified TCR beta libraries were sequenced as 87-base-pair reads. Turning to the authors' computational methods: A later analysis tallied tens of millions of unique TCR beta chains across the 660 or so repertoires, and some 10 million of those chains were shared by two or more donors. Raw reads were error-corrected and collapsed into unique sequences by a nearest-neighbor algorithm in which closely related sequences were merged to remove PCR and sequencing errors. CDR3 sequences were aligned to IMGT reference sequences to assign V, D and J gene segments. For a sequence to be retained, at least a six-nucleotide match to both a V gene segment and a J gene segment was required. Rearrangements were classified as productive when the CDR3 lacked stop codons and remained in frame with V and J, and all other rearrangements were classified as non-productive. CDR3 was defined by IMGT convention, running from the second conserved V-encoded cysteine to the conserved J-encoded phenylalanine. The earlier analysis of 500 to 750 of the donors excluded any sequence lacking an unambiguous match to a single V gene segment. An earlier analysis of 500 to 700 of the donors classified V segments as functional when productive rearrangements were above 56.7% and as segregating when the standard deviation between donors was above 5%. A statistical classification framework was built for diagnosing cytomegalovirus status from the catalog of TCR beta chain sequences. V and J gene assignment, in a later analysis, came from comparing TCR nucleotide sequences with IMGT/GENE-DB human TR gene sequences. Using the TCRdist pipeline, a later analysis assigned CDR3 sequences along with most-parsimonious VDJ recombination scenarios. In a later analysis, each TCR beta chain was defined by its CDR3 amino acid sequence together with its V-gene family, and reads lacking a unique V-gene family were excluded. To address suspected cross-contamination and a sequencing artifact, a later analysis removed roughly 580 highly shared, low-generation-probability nucleotide sequences. In a later analysis, a clonal expansion index for each public chain was calculated from normalized within-repertoire ranks of inferred template counts. A later analysis computed generation probabilities with a VDJ recombination model fitted to out-of-frame rearrangements, and checked the results against IGoR. Hypergeometric tests were used in a later analysis to score TCR-TCR, TCR-HLA and TCR-CMV co-occurrence, with a repertoire-size bias correction applied to the TCR pairs. A later analysis estimated false discovery rates by permuting HLA or CMV assignments 20 times. In a later analysis, co-occurring TCRs were grouped with DBSCAN, and TCRdist sequence similarity was added when clustering was performed within HLA-allele-positive subsets. Repertoires with fewer than 30,000 or more than 120,000 public chains, plus five repertoires with anomalous nucleotide sharing, were excluded from co-occurrence clustering. Held by TCRdb, this immuneACCESS table contains in-frame sequences only and omits some clones. Under half of the omission traces to an unresolved V gene where checked; the cause of the rest is unknown. V, J and clone size are those of that table, while D and trimming were read from the DNA. Across this sample there are some 180,000 clones, with roughly 70% seen only once. The top ten hold 2.9% of the sample.

As to this clone: It has no known antigen specificity. The record has no base qualities; no much larger clone is one base away.

For this chain, trimming is 5 bases at the V end and 5 bases at the J end, and the number of junction bases without a gene match is 4. CDR1 and CDR2 are read off the germline V gene (reference sequence) as LNHDA and SQIVND. From the cysteine through the phenylalanine, the CDR3 covers 14 amino acids. Only the CDR3 region is kept as DNA, spanning 42 bases read in frame from base 1. In total, about 650 healthy bone marrow donors made up the cohort. Cohort members were all nominally healthy when sampled, although unrecorded immune exposures were likely present. The donor was CMV seronegative and belonged to the group of 352 seronegative cohort members. Every donor gave a peripheral blood sample, and the peripheral blood mononuclear cells from that sample were used for TCR beta sequencing. The Qiagen DNeasy Blood Extraction Kit was used to extract genomic DNA from the blood cell samples.

The clonotype comes from a male donor in good health and CMV-seronegative. Material for sequencing was PBMCs. Recombination joined TRBV19 with TRBJ2-1; 9 middle bases align to TRBD2. The CDR3 region: CASSRLAVNNEQFF. The base sequence is TGTGCCAGTAGTCGACTAGCGGTGAACAATGAGCAGTTCTTC. Reference TRBV19 and TRBJ2-1 genes cover what lies past the CDR3, so the full variable domain is DGGITQSPKYLFRKEGQNVTLSCEQNLNHDAMYWYRQDPGQGLRLIYYSQIVNDFQKGDIAEGYSVSREKKESFPLTVTSAQKNPTAFYLCASSRLAVNNEQFFGPGTRLTVL.